This entry lists 27 T cell receptor beta chains sequenced from one sample in a study of blood T cell repertoires in COVID-19. The assay was immunoSEQ multiplex PCR, and TCRdb's table has in-frame clones only and misses some. The sample records tens of thousands of clones, roughly four fifths being singletons. Material: peripheral blood. The source is a man in his fifties with active or convalescent COVID-19.

This clone appeared once. The V gene is TRBV29-1, the J gene TRBJ2-6; possibly TRBD1 for D (6 bases). Germline V gene sequence: CDR1 SQVTM, CDR2 ANQGSEA. This CDR3 is built from 13 residues. V was pared by 7 bases and J by 0 bases, with 7 bases between. Here the CDR3 reads CSEGGSGANVLTF. DNA for the CDR3: TGCAGCGAAGGGGGCTCTGGGGCCAACGTCCTGACTTTC.

The chain has TRBV4-3 and TRBJ1-1; D is possibly TRBD1 (6 bases). Trimming pared 0 bases from V and 9 bases from J, leaving 14 bases between. The CDR3 loop spans 14 amino acids. Germline V gene lookup returns CDR1 LGHNA and CDR2 YSLEER. The DNA of the CDR3 is TGCGCCAGCAGCCAAGAAAGATCGACAGGAAAAGCTTTCTTT. Protein product: CASSQERSTGKAFF.

The chain has TRBV12-3 or TRBV12-4 and TRBJ1-1; possible D gene TRBD1, 6 bases. The CDR3 contains 13 residues. V shed 6 bases and J shed 10 bases, with 18 bases lying between them. CDR3 in amino acids: CASRETGRPGAFF. The CDR3 region has the DNA TGTGCCAGCAGGGAGACAGGACGCCCAGGAGCTTTCTTT.

This clone was detected once. The chain is built from TRBV28 and TRBJ1-5; TRBD1 matches at 7 bases. The trim removed 3 bases at V and 3 bases at J, leaving 5 bases unmatched. Germline CDR1 is MDHEN and CDR2 is SYDVKM. The CDR3 sequence is 15 residues long. The CDR3 loop reads CASSFRDRANQPQHF. In DNA form, the CDR3 reads TGTGCCAGCAGTTTTAGAGACAGGGCCAATCAGCCCCAGCATTTT.

CDR3 coding DNA: TGTGCCAGCAGCGAGGGACAGAGCAATCAGCCCCAGCATTTT. Its translation: CASSEGQSNQPQHF. The chain links TRBV2 to TRBJ1-5; 7 nucleotides line up with TRBD1. This CDR3 has 14 residues. Germline-derived CDR1 and CDR2 are SNHLY and FYNNEI. Losses at the gene ends were 6 bases for V and 1 base for J; bases not matched to a gene: 3.

V is TRBV28 and J is TRBJ2-5; TRBD1 aligns across 9 bases. This CDR3 has 17 residues. The germline CDR1 and CDR2 sequences are MDHEN and SYDVKM. V gave up 2 bases and J gave up 2 bases; unmatched junction bases: 9. As DNA, the CDR3 is TGTGCCAGCAGTTTAAGAGGACAGGGGAGGGGTCAAGAGACCCAGTACTTC. It encodes CASSLRGQGRGQETQYF.

The chain has TRBV5-4 and TRBJ2-7; D possibly corresponds to TRBD2 (6 bases). Germline values: CDR1 SGHNT, CDR2 YYREEE (reference sequence). The CDR3 consists of 15 residues. Trimming left V 3 bases short and J 4 bases short, with 17 bases between. CDR3 sequence reads: CASSSNGGDGYEQYF. Here the CDR3 DNA reads TGTGCCAGCAGCTCCAACGGAGGGGACGGGTACGAGCAGTACTTC.

V and J are TRBV6-2 or TRBV6-3 and TRBJ1-1; D ambiguous. CDR1 and CDR2 (germline): MNHEY, SVGEGT. V was clipped by 2 bases and J by 3 bases, with 10 bases between them. The CDR3 spans 14 residues. CDR3 in amino acids: CASSYSTRDTEAFF. CDR3 nucleotide sequence: TGTGCCAGCAGTTACAGCACGCGGGACACTGAAGCTTTCTTT.

The chain is built from TRBV12-3 or TRBV12-4 and TRBJ1-2; tentative D call: TRBD1 (5 bases). V lost 8 bases to trimming and J lost 7 bases, with 17 bases between them. The CDR3 spans 13 residues. This CDR3 reads CASASPGEVGYTF. The CDR3 nucleotides are TGTGCCAGCGCTAGTCCGGGGGAAGTTGGCTACACCTTC.

CDR3 bases: TGTGCCAGTAGTCCCGGACAGCCGTTCACAGATACGCAGTATTTT. Its translation is CASSPGQPFTDTQYF. This chain joins TRBV19 and TRBJ2-3; a weak D match, TRBD1 (6 bases). Germline loops: CDR1 LNHDA, CDR2 SQIVND (reference sequence). CDR3 size: 15 residues. V gave up 5 bases and J gave up 2 bases, with 14 bases separating them.

The rearrangement joins TRBV30 to TRBJ2-5, with a possible D match to TRBD2 (7 bases). Germline V CDR1 and CDR2: GTSNPN, SVGIG (reference sequence). V lost 0 bases, J lost 5 bases, and 16 bases lay in between. The CDR3 is 15 amino acids. CDR3: CAWSVLGGGGETQYF. The CDR3 coding sequence is TGTGCCTGGAGTGTACTCGGCGGGGGCGGGGAGACCCAGTACTTC. Combining the CDR3 with reference TRBV30 and TRBJ2-5 gives the whole variable domain SQTIHQWPATLVQPVGSPLSLECTVEGTSNPNLYWYRQAAGRGLQLLFYSVGIGQISSEVPQNLSASRPQDRQFILSSKKLLLSDSGFYLCAWSVLGGGGETQYFGPGTRLLVL.

V usage is TRBV2 and J usage is TRBJ2-6; D uncertain. CDR1 SNHLY and CDR2 FYNNEI come from the germline V gene. There are 14 residues in the CDR3. V was clipped by 4 bases and J by 1 base, with 5 bases between them. DNA of the CDR3: TGTGCCAGCAGTGGAGAATCTGGGGCCAACGTCCTGACTTTC. It yields the protein CASSGESGANVLTF.

This clone was seen a handful of times. V usage is TRBV2 and J usage is TRBJ1-1; tentative D call: TRBD1 (5 bases). Deletions cut 2 bases from V and 5 bases from J, with 9 bases between. Per the germline V gene, CDR1 is SNHLY and CDR2 is FYNNEI. The CDR3 runs to 13 residues. The CDR3 nucleotides are TGTGCCAGCAGTGAACGGAGGGGTACTGAAGCTTTCTTT. This codes for CASSERRGTEAFF.

This rearrangement joins TRBV5-1 to TRBJ2-5; 8 bases map to TRBD1. V gave up 4 bases and J gave up 4 bases; unmatched junction bases: 3. CDR3 size: 13 residues. The germline V gene has CDR1 SGHRS and CDR2 YFSETQ. CDR3 nucleotide sequence: TGCGCCAGCAGCACACAGGGGGGAGAGACCCAGTACTTC. Protein: CASSTQGGETQYF.

This rearrangement joins TRBV27 to TRBJ2-3; 7 nucleotides line up with TRBD1. CDR3 size: 18 residues. Germline V gene data show CDR1 as MNHEY and CDR2 as SMNVEV (reference sequence). Losses at the gene ends were 6 bases for V and 0 bases for J; bases not matched to a gene: 15. The CDR3 here is CASSLGDRLLFSTDTQYF. Written as DNA, the CDR3 is TGTGCCAGCAGCCTCGGGGACAGACTACTCTTTAGCACAGATACGCAGTATTTT.

The rearrangement links TRBV5-1 to TRBJ1-2, with TRBD1 as a possible D gene (5 bases). V lost 4 bases to trimming and J lost 5 bases, with 21 bases between them. In germline, CDR1 is SGHRS, CDR2 YFSETQ. The CDR3 runs 16 residues. CDR3 sequence (DNA): TGCGCCAGCAGCCCCGGCGGCCGGGGGGTCGCGTATGGCTACACCTTC. Its translation is CASSPGGRGVAYGYTF.

This rearrangement joins TRBV6-5 to TRBJ2-6, with D perhaps TRBD2 (5 bases). The CDR3 sequence is 16 residues long. V dropped 2 bases and J dropped 5 bases, with 13 bases sitting between them. Germline V CDR1 and CDR2: MNHEY, SVGAGI. The DNA for the CDR3 is TGTGCCAGCAGTTACCGGGCTAGCCTCTGGGCCAACGTCCTGACTTTC. Encoded protein: CASSYRASLWANVLTF.

V is TRBV7-2 and J is TRBJ1-5; no clear D gene. The CDR3 is 13 residues long. CDR1 SGHTA and CDR2 FQGNSA come from the germline V gene. Trimming pared 3 bases from V and 7 bases from J, leaving 10 bases between. This CDR3 reads CASSFEVGQPQHF. CDR3 coding DNA: TGTGCCAGCAGCTTTGAGGTTGGCCAGCCCCAGCATTTT.

The V and J genes are TRBV5-6 and TRBJ2-2, with TRBD1 as a possible D gene (6 bases). Germline loops: CDR1 SGHDT, CDR2 YYEEEE. There are 17 residues in the CDR3. V was trimmed by 0 bases and J by 2 bases, leaving 14 bases between them. The CDR3 spells CASSLVTDSENTGELFF. DNA of the CDR3: TGTGCCAGCAGCTTGGTAACGGACAGCGAAAACACCGGGGAGCTGTTTTTT.

V and J are TRBV30 and TRBJ1-2; 8 nucleotides match TRBD1. CDR1 and CDR2 from the germline V gene are GTSNPN and SVGIG (reference sequence). The V gene end was trimmed by 0 bases and the J gene end by 0 bases; junction bases not matched to a gene: 6. This CDR3 spans 16 amino acids. The CDR3 sequence: CAWSVRDRYANYGYTF. The DNA of the CDR3 is TGTGCCTGGAGTGTACGGGACAGGTATGCTAACTATGGCTACACCTTC.

This clone was detected many times. The rearrangement links TRBV11-2 to TRBJ1-4, with 10 bases matching TRBD1. The CDR3 has 16 residues. J was trimmed by 8 bases and V by 0 bases; bases with no gene match: 6. Germline loops: CDR1 SGHAT, CDR2 FQNNGV. The CDR3 DNA is TGTGCCAGCAGCTTAGATCCGGGACAGGGGAAGGAAAAACTGTTTTTT. Translated, it gives CASSLDPGQGKEKLFF.

The V gene is TRBV11-2, the J gene TRBJ2-5; D not certain. Trimming cost V 1 base and J 4 bases, with 10 bases left between them. This CDR3 is 14 amino acids long. Germline CDR1 SGHAT, CDR2 FQNNGV. The CDR3: CASSLAAGGETQYF. The CDR3 region has the DNA TGTGCCAGCAGCTTAGCTGCAGGTGGAGAGACCCAGTACTTC.

The chain links TRBV3-1 (or the pseudogene TRBV3-2) to TRBJ2-5; 7 bases fit TRBD1. Germline values: CDR1 LGHDT, CDR2 YNNKEL (reference sequence). The CDR3 totals 12 residues. After removal of 7 bases from V and 5 bases from J, the junction contained 4 bases not matched to a gene. Here the CDR3 reads CASKPQGETQYF. DNA of the CDR3: TGTGCCAGCAAACCACAGGGGGAGACCCAGTACTTC.

The chain has TRBV3-1 (or the pseudogene TRBV3-2) and TRBJ1-1; 7 positions match TRBD1. This CDR3 is 14 amino acids long. Per the germline V gene, CDR1 is LGHDT and CDR2 is YNNKEL (reference sequence). Trimming cost V 6 bases and J 1 base; bases outside gene matches: 5. The CDR3: CASRTGTANTEAFF. The CDR3 DNA sequence: TGTGCCAGCAGGACCGGGACAGCGAACACTGAAGCTTTCTTT.

The J gene is TRBJ1-4, the V gene TRBV19, with D tentatively TRBD1 (5 bases). CDR3 size: 14 residues. CDR1 and CDR2 (germline): LNHDA, SQIVND (reference sequence). V was pared by 3 bases and J by 8 bases, with 13 bases between. The CDR3 spells CASSIRRGEEKLFF. The DNA for the CDR3 is TGTGCCAGTAGTATCCGGCGGGGGGAAGAAAAACTGTTTTTT.

This rearrangement joins TRBV30 to TRBJ2-4, with D possibly matching TRBD1 (6 bases). Germline V gene sequence: CDR1 GTSNPN, CDR2 SVGIG (reference sequence). The CDR3 consists of 15 residues. Trimming shortened V by 0 bases and J by 7 bases, and 16 bases separated the two germline ends. CDR3 bases: TGTGCCTGGAGTGTAATGGCCACCCAGGGGAACATTCAGTACTTC. Its translation: CAWSVMATQGNIQYF.

The CDR3 DNA is TGTGCCAGCAGCCCCCGGTCCAGCACAGATACGCAGTATTTT. Protein: CASSPRSSTDTQYF. The chain employs TRBV11-3 and TRBJ2-3; D unresolved. The germline CDR1 and CDR2 sequences are SGHNT and YENEEA. This CDR3 contains 14 residues. Trimming stripped 5 bases from V and 0 bases from J, with 9 bases between.